This passage covers 24 T cell receptor beta chains from one sample sequenced in a study of human T cells and chemical hapten exposure. As to time point: patch test 1, 2 weeks after DPC sensitization. The treatment is: therapeutic diphenylcyclopropenone sensitization with weekly scalp DPC. TCRdb fed the RACE reads into MiXCR, producing one record per CDR3 protein. The sample lists 150,000 to 200,000 distinct CDR3 sequences, about 14% occurring once. The source material was whole blood, sampled in connection with sensitization to the hapten diphenylcyclopropenone (DPC). The source of these receptors is a young woman with alopecia areata. Some clones in this sample may be carry-over from other donors' samples.

The chain uses TRBV5-5 and TRBJ1-2; D not resolved. Deletions cut 1 base from V and 3 bases from J, with 7 bases between. CDR3 size: 13 residues. Germline loops: CDR1 SGHKS, CDR2 YYEKEE (reference sequence). Here the CDR3 reads CASSLTDYYGYTF. DNA for the CDR3: TGTGCCAGCAGCTTGACAGACTACTATGGCTACACCTTC.

This clonotype occurred many times. The chain uses TRBV7-9 and TRBJ1-5, with TRBD1 identical over 9 bases. The CDR3 covers 15 residues. Unmatched junction bases numbered 5, after V lost 5 bases and J lost 3 bases. CDR1 and CDR2 from the germline V gene are SEHNR and FQNEAQ (reference sequence). DNA of the CDR3: TGTGCCAGCAGCCCGGGACAGGGTCCCAATCAGCCCCAGCATTTT. Amino acids: CASSPGQGPNQPQHF.

The rearrangement uses TRBV12-3 or TRBV12-4 and TRBJ2-7; no clear D gene. The CDR3 is 11 amino acids. V lost 8 bases and J 5 bases, leaving 10 bases between the germline ends. This chain's CDR3 is CASGRRDEQYF. Here the CDR3 DNA reads TGTGCCAGCGGCAGGCGCGACGAGCAGTACTTC.

This clonotype was recorded a few times. CDR3 nucleotide sequence: TGTGCCAGCAGTTCCGGCGACAAATACAATGAGCAGTTCTTC. Its translation is CASSSGDKYNEQFF. The rearrangement links TRBV28 to TRBJ2-1; D not certain. This CDR3 is 14 amino acids long. The germline V gene has CDR1 MDHEN and CDR2 SYDVKM. The ends were cut back, 4 bases at V and 4 bases at J, with 11 bases in the middle.

The chain carries TRBV6-5 and TRBJ2-2; D unresolved. The V end was cut by 0 bases, the J end by 5 bases, with 7 bases between. There are 14 residues in the CDR3. Per the germline V gene, CDR1 is MNHEY and CDR2 is SVGAGI. The CDR3, as DNA: TGTGCCAGCAGTTACTCAGGGAAGACCGGGGAGCTGTTTTTT. As protein: CASSYSGKTGELFF.

This chain joins TRBV7-2 and TRBJ2-6; D is ambiguous. The length of the CDR3 is 15 residues. V was clipped by 5 bases and J by 0 bases, with 8 bases between them. The V gene's germline CDR1 is SGHTA and CDR2 FQGNSA. The CDR3 region has the DNA TGTGCCAGCAGCGCGCTGGTCTCTGGGGCCAACGTCCTGACTTTC. Protein product: CASSALVSGANVLTF. The complete variable domain, with remaining parts taken from reference TRBV7-2 and TRBJ2-6, reads GAGVSQSPSNKVTEKGKDVELRCDPISGHTALYWYRQSLGQGLEFLIYFQGNSAPDKSGLPSDRFSAERTGGSVSTLTIQRTQQEDSAVYLCASSALVSGANVLTFGAGSRLTVL.

The rearrangement uses TRBV29-1 and TRBJ1-2; 7 nucleotides agree with TRBD1. This CDR3 spans 12 amino acids. The germline CDR1 and CDR2 sequences are SQVTM and ANQGSEA. After removal of 3 bases from V and 4 bases from J, the junction contained 2 bases not matched to a gene. DNA for the CDR3: TGCAGCGTTGAGAACAGGGGCTATGGCTACACCTTC. It translates to CSVENRGYGYTF.

This clonotype was found a few times. This chain uses TRBV11-3 with TRBJ1-1; no reliable D call. This CDR3 spans 14 amino acids. The germline CDR1 and CDR2 sequences are SGHNT and YENEEA. Trimming removed 6 bases at V and 0 bases at J, with 11 bases between. CDR3 nucleotide sequence: TGTGCCAGCAGTCCCGACACCTTGAACACTGAAGCTTTCTTT. The encoded protein is CASSPDTLNTEAFF.

V usage is TRBV6-2 or TRBV6-3 and J usage is TRBJ1-3; D is undetermined. The V end was cut by 7 bases, the J end by 0 bases, with 16 bases between. CDR1 and CDR2 (germline): MNHEY, SVGEGT. This CDR3 is built from 16 residues. The CDR3, as DNA: TGTGCCAGCATTAAAGGCGGCAGCTTCTCTGGAAACACCATATATTTT. Translating gives CASIKGGSFSGNTIYF.

This clonotype showed up just a few times. This chain uses TRBV5-1 with TRBJ2-1; D is uncertain. The germline V gene has CDR1 SGHRS and CDR2 YFSETQ. The CDR3 is made up of 13 amino acids. Trimming shortened V by 0 bases and J by 6 bases, and 7 bases separated the two germline ends. Here the CDR3 reads CASSLELSNEQFF. The CDR3 DNA reads as TGCGCCAGCAGCTTGGAGCTCAGCAATGAGCAGTTCTTC. The full variable domain, in which reference TRBV5-1 and TRBJ2-1 provide the parts outside the CDR3, is KAGVTQTPRYLIKTRGQQVTLSCSPISGHRSVSWYQQTPGQGLQFLFEYFSETQRNKGNFPGRFSGRQFSNSRSEMNVSTLELGDSALYLCASSLELSNEQFFGPGTRLTVL.

The chain employs TRBV5-6 and TRBJ1-3, with a possible D match to TRBD1 (6 bases). Deletions cut 6 bases from V and 0 bases from J, with 16 bases between. Germline-derived CDR1 and CDR2 are SGHDT and YYEEEE. The CDR3 has 16 amino acids. The CDR3 DNA follows: TGTGCCAGCACGAGAGGGGGGCCCCTCTCTGGAAACACCATATATTTT. This sequence encodes CASTRGGPLSGNTIYF.

This clonotype was found a few times. The rearrangement links TRBV5-1 to TRBJ2-5, with D perhaps matching TRBD1 or TRBD2 (5 bases each). CDR3 length equals 14 residues. V gave up 6 bases and J gave up 2 bases, with 14 bases separating them. CDR1 is SGHRS and CDR2 is YFSETQ in the germline V gene. CDR3 DNA sequence: TGCGCCAGCAACTCGGGACGGAGTCAAGAGACCCAGTACTTC. Amino acid sequence: CASNSGRSQETQYF.

This clonotype was observed many times. The rearrangement joins TRBV28 to TRBJ1-1; D remains unclear. V lost 6 bases and J 4 bases, leaving 18 bases between the germline ends. This CDR3 is 15 amino acids long. The germline V gene encodes CDR1 MDHEN and CDR2 SYDVKM. CDR3 loop: CASSPRGGWGTEAFF. The CDR3 DNA follows: TGTGCCAGCAGCCCCCGGGGAGGGTGGGGCACTGAAGCTTTCTTT.

This sequence joins TRBV20-1 and TRBJ1-5; 9 nucleotides agree with TRBD1. The germline gives CDR1 DFQATT, CDR2 SNEGSKA (reference sequence). The trim removed 0 bases at V and 4 bases at J, leaving 4 bases unmatched. The length of the CDR3 is 15 residues. The CDR3 sequence is CSAREGGQGNQPQHF. CDR3 DNA sequence: TGCAGTGCTAGAGAAGGGGGACAGGGTAATCAGCCCCAGCATTTT.

The chain links TRBV3-2 to TRBJ2-3; TRBD2, as called in the table, went unchecked against the DNA. TRBV3-2 is a pseudogene. This CDR3 spans 16 amino acids. The CDR3 coding sequence is TGTGCCAGCAGACGCGAAGGACTAGCGGACTTAGATACGCAGTATTTT. It encodes CASRREGLADLDTQYF.

This clonotype was observed a single time. The rearrangement links TRBV29-1 to TRBJ2-1; TRBD2 is a possible D gene (7 bases). The CDR3 loop spans 17 amino acids. V was shortened by 6 bases and J by 0 bases, with 21 bases between the two germline ends. CDR1 and CDR2 (germline): SQVTM, ANQGSEA. The CDR3 coding sequence is TGCAGCGTGGCCCAAGGGGGAGGGCTCCCCTCCTACAATGAGCAGTTCTTC. This gives the protein CSVAQGGGLPSYNEQFF.

This clonotype occurred many times. The rearrangement joins TRBV6-2 or TRBV6-3 to TRBJ1-1, with D unclear. Per germline, CDR1 MNHEY and CDR2 SVGEGT. Trimming took 0 bases from V and 1 from J, leaving 6 bases between them. There are 14 residues in the CDR3. In DNA, the CDR3 is TGTGCCAGCAGTTACTCTACAGCGAACACTGAAGCTTTCTTT. Translated: CASSYSTANTEAFF.

This clonotype was seen at least ten times. J is TRBJ2-6 and V is TRBV7-2; the D is unclear. CDR3 length equals 16 residues. Trimming removed 5 bases at V and 0 bases at J, with 11 bases between. Germline loops: CDR1 SGHTA, CDR2 FQGNSA. The chain's CDR3 is CASSPGRISGANVLTF. CDR3 sequence (DNA): TGTGCCAGCAGCCCCGGACGGATCTCTGGGGCCAACGTCCTGACTTTC.

V is TRBV3-1 and J is TRBJ2-7, with no clear D. Germline loops: CDR1 LGHDT, CDR2 YNNKEL (reference sequence). This CDR3 comprises 13 residues. V was cut by 1 base and J by 7 bases, with 11 bases left in between. CDR3: CASSQATSWEQYF. CDR3 coding DNA: TGTGCCAGCAGCCAAGCAACCTCCTGGGAGCAGTACTTC.

The chain links TRBV18 to TRBJ1-4, with no clear D. The germline CDR1 and CDR2 sequences are KGHSH and LQKENI. The CDR3 consists of 15 residues. Trimming removed 0 bases from V and 3 bases from J, with 8 bases in between. DNA of the CDR3: TGTGCCAGCTCACCACCCAGCCAGTCTAATGAAAAACTGTTTTTT. Amino acid sequence: CASSPPSQSNEKLFF. The whole variable domain, remainder taken from reference TRBV18 and TRBJ1-4, is NAGVMQNPRHLVRRRGQEARLRCSPMKGHSHVYWYRQLPEEGLKFMVYLQKENIIDESGMPKERFSAEFPKEGPSILRIQQVVRGDSAAYFCASSPPSQSNEKLFFGSGTQLSVL.

This clonotype was observed at least ten times. This chain links TRBV7-2 with TRBJ2-3; D is undetermined. This CDR3 comprises 13 residues. Looked up from germline, CDR1 is SGHTA and CDR2 is FQGNSA. The V gene lost 4 bases and the J gene lost 5 bases, with 10 bases spanning the gap. CDR3: CASSYAPIDTQYF. The CDR3 region has the DNA TGTGCCAGCAGCTACGCACCGATAGATACGCAGTATTTT.

This clonotype has just a few counts. The rearrangement joins TRBV6-1 to TRBJ1-2; 10 bases agree with TRBD1. Trimming cost V 6 bases and J 4 bases; bases outside gene matches: 14. This CDR3 spans 17 amino acids. Germline V gene sequence: CDR1 MNHNS, CDR2 SASEGT. The DNA of the CDR3 is TGTGCCAGCAGATCCGGGACAGGGGCGCCGAATTCCTATGGCTACACCTTC. It encodes CASRSGTGAPNSYGYTF.

This clonotype was seen only a few times. The J gene is TRBJ2-7, the V gene TRBV19; D possibly corresponds to TRBD1 (6 bases). The V gene's germline CDR1 is LNHDA and CDR2 SQIVND (reference sequence). Trimming pared 6 bases from V and 4 bases from J, leaving 16 bases between. This CDR3 is 14 amino acids long. CDR3 sequence: CASRDSKWSYEQYF. The CDR3 DNA follows: TGTGCCAGTAGGGACAGCAAATGGAGTTACGAGCAGTACTTC.

In its sample, this clonotype was seen a few times. The chain has TRBV28 and TRBJ1-5; D remains unclear. The CDR3 has 12 amino acids. Germline V gene lookup returns CDR1 MDHEN and CDR2 SYDVKM. V lost 2 bases, J lost 5 bases, and 4 bases lay in between. CDR3 loop: CASSLLYQPQHF. CDR3 in DNA: TGTGCCAGCAGTTTACTCTATCAGCCCCAGCATTTT.